The clone carrying this T cell receptor beta chain was counted only a few times. The sample originates from a study of blood T cell repertoires in COVID-19. CDR3 length: 17 amino acids. TCRdb's copy holds only in-frame clones and misses some; the assay was immunoSEQ multiplex PCR. This sample has 250,000 to 400,000 clones; 70% to 90% occur once, and the top ten carry around 1.6%. The TCR sequence derives from a woman in her twenties or thirties with COVID-19, enrolled during active disease. J is TRBJ1-6 and V is TRBV21-1. TRBV21-1 represents a pseudogene. Specimen: peripheral blood. CDR3 protein: CASSKATRGEYNSPLHF. CDR3 DNA: TGTGCCAGCAGCAAAGCCACGCGGGGCGAGTATAATTCACCCCTCCACTTT.